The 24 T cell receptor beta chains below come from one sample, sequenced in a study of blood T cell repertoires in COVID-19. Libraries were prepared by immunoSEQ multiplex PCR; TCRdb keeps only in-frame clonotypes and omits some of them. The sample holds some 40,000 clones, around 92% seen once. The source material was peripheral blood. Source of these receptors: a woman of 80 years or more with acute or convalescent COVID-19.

The CDR3 nucleotides are TGTGCCAGCAGCCTCATCTTGACAGGGGACTATAATGAGCAGTTCTTC. Translated, it gives CASSLILTGDYNEQFF. The genes are TRBV5-4 and TRBJ2-1, with a tentative D call TRBD1 (8 bases). V lost 4 bases and J 7 bases, leaving 21 bases between the germline ends. The CDR3 spans 16 residues. Germline V gene data show CDR1 as SGHNT and CDR2 as YYREEE (reference sequence).

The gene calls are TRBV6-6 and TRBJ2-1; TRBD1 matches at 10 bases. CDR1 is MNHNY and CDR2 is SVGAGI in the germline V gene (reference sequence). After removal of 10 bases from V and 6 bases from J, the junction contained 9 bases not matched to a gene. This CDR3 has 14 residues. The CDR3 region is CANSRDRGINEQFF. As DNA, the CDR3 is TGTGCCAATTCCCGGGACAGGGGTATCAATGAGCAGTTCTTC.

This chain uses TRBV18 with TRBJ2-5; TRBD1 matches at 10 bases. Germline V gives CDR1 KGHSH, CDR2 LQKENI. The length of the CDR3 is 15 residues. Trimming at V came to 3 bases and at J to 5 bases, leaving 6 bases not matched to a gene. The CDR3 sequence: CASSPATGGPETQYF. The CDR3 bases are TGTGCCAGCTCACCGGCGACAGGGGGCCCGGAGACCCAGTACTTC.

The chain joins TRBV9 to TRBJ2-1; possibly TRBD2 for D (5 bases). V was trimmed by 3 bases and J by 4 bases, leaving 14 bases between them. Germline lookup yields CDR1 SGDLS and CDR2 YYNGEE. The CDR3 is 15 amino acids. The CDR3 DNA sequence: TGTGCCAGCAGCGAACGGAGCGGACTTTACAATGAGCAGTTCTTC. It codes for CASSERSGLYNEQFF.

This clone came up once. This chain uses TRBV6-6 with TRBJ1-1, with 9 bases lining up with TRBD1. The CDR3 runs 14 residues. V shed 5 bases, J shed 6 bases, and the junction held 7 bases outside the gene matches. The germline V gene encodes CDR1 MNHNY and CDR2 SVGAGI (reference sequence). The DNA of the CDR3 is TGTGCCAGCAGTACAATACAGGGGGCTGCTGAAGCTTTCTTT. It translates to CASSTIQGAAEAFF.

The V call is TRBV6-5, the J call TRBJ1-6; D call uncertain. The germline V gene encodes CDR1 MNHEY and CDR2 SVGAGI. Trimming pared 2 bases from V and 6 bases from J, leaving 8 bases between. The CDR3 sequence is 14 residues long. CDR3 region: CASSYGQINSPLHF. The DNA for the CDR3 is TGTGCCAGCAGTTACGGGCAGATTAATTCACCCCTCCACTTT.

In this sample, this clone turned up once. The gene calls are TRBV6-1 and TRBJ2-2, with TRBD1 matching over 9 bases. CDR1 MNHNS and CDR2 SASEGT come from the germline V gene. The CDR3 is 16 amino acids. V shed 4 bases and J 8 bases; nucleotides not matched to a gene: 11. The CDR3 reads CASSAGQGWPLGELFF. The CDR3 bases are TGTGCCAGCAGTGCCGGACAGGGGTGGCCTTTGGGGGAGCTGTTTTTT.

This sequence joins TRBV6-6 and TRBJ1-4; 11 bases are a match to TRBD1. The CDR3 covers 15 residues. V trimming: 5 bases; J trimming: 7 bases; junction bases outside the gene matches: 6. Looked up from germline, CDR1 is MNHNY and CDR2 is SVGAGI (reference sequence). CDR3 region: CASSARTGGGEKLFF. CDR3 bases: TGTGCCAGCAGTGCCCGGACAGGGGGCGGTGAAAAACTGTTTTTT.

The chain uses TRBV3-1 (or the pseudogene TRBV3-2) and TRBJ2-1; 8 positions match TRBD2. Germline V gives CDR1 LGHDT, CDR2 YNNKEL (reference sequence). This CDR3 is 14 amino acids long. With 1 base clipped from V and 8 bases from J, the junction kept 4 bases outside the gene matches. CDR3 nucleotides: TGTGCCAGCAGCCAAGCGGGGGGGCCCTATGAGCAGTTCTTC. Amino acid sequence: CASSQAGGPYEQFF.

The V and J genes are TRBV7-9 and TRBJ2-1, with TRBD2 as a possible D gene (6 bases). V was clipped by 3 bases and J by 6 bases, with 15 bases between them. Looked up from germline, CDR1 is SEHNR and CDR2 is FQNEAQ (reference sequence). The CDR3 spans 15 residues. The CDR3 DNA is TGTGCCAGCAGCTTTTGGACCCGGGGGATCAATGAGCAGTTCTTC. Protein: CASSFWTRGINEQFF.

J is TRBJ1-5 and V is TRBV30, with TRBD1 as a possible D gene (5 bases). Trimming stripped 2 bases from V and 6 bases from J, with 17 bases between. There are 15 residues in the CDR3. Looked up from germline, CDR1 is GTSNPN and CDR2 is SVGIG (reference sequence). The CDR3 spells CAWSRRQGGGQPQHF. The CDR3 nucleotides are TGTGCCTGGAGTAGGCGGCAGGGCGGGGGTCAGCCCCAGCATTTT.

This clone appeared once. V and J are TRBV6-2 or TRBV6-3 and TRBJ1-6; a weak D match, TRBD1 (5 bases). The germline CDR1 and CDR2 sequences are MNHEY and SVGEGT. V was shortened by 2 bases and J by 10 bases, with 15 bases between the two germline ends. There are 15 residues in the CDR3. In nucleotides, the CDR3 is TGTGCCAGCAGTTACAGCGGGGCGATAGGATCACCCCTCCACTTT. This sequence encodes CASSYSGAIGSPLHF.

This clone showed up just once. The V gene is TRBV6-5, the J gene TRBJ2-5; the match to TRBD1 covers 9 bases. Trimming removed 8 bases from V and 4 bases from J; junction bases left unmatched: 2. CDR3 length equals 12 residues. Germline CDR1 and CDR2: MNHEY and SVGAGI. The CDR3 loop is CASGQGRETQYF. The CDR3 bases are TGTGCCAGCGGACAGGGGAGAGAGACCCAGTACTTC.

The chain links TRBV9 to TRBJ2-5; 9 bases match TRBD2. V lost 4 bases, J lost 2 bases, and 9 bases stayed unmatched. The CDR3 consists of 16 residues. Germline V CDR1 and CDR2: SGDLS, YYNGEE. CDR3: CASSPRLADYQETQYF. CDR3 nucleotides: TGTGCCAGCAGCCCCAGACTAGCGGACTATCAAGAGACCCAGTACTTC.

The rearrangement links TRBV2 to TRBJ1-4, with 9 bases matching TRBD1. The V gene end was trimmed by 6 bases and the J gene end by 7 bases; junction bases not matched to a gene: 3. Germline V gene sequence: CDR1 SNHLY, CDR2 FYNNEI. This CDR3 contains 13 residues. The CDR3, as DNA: TGTGCCAGCAGCAACAGGGGGCCTGAAAAACTGTTTTTT. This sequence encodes CASSNRGPEKLFF.

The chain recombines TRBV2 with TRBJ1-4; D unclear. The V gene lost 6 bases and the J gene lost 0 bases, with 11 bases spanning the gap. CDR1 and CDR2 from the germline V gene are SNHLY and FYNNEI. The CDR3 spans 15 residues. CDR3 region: CASRTQASTNEKLFF. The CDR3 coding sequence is TGTGCCAGCAGGACCCAGGCTTCAACTAATGAAAAACTGTTTTTT. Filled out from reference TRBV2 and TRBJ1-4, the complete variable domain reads EPEVTQTPSHQVTQMGQEVILRCVPISNHLYFYWYRQILGQKVEFLVSFYNNEISEKSEIFDDQFSVERPDGSNFTLKIRSTKLEDSAMYFCASRTQASTNEKLFFGSGTQLSVL.

The CDR3 coding sequence is TGTGCCAGCAGCTTAACGAGGCCAGGGGTAGGTCTGGATAACAATGAGCAGTTCTTC. Translating gives CASSLTRPGVGLDNNEQFF. This chain links TRBV7-3 with TRBJ2-1; D perhaps matches TRBD1 (6 bases). V was clipped by 0 bases and J by 5 bases, with 23 bases between them. The CDR3 sequence is 19 residues long. Germline lookup yields CDR1 SGHTA and CDR2 FQGTGA.

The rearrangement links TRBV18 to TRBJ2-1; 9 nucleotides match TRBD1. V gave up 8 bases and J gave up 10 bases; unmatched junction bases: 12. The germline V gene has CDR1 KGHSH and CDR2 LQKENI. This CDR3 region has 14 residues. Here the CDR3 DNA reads TGTGCCAGCCACCCGGGACAGGGTCATCAGGAGCAGTTCTTC. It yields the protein CASHPGQGHQEQFF. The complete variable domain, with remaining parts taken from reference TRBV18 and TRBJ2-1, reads NAGVMQNPRHLVRRRGQEARLRCSPMKGHSHVYWYRQLPEEGLKFMVYLQKENIIDESGMPKERFSAEFPKEGPSILRIQQVVRGDSAAYFCASHPGQGHQEQFFGPGTRLTVL.

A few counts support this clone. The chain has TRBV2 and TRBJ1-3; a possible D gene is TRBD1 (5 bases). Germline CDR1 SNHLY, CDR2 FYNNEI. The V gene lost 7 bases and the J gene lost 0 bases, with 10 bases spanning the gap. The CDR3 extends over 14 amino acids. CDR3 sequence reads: CASTLGVSGNTIYF. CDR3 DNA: TGTGCCAGCACCCTAGGGGTCTCTGGAAACACCATATATTTT.

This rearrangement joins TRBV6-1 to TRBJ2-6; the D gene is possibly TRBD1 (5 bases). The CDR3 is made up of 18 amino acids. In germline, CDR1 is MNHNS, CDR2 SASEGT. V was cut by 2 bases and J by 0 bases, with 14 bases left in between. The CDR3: CASSERQGLLSGANVLTF. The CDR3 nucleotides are TGTGCCAGCAGTGAAAGGCAGGGCCTACTCTCTGGGGCCAACGTCCTGACTTTC.

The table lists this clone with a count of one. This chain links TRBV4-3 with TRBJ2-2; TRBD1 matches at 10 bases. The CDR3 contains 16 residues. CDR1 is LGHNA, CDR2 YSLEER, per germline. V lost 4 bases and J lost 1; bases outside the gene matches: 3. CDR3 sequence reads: CASSRQGAWNTGELFF. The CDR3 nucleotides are TGCGCCAGCAGCCGACAGGGGGCATGGAACACCGGGGAGCTGTTTTTT.

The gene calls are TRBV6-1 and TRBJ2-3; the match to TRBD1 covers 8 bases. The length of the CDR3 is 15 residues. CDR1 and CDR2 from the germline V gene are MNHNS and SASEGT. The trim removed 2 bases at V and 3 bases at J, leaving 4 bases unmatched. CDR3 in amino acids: CASSERTGPTDTQYF. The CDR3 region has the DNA TGTGCCAGCAGTGAACGGACAGGGCCAACAGATACGCAGTATTTT.

The CDR3 sequence is CASSEGLAGGTGELFF. The CDR3 DNA is TGTGCCAGCAGTGAAGGACTAGCGGGGGGCACCGGGGAGCTGTTTTTT. The chain employs TRBV6-4 and TRBJ2-2, with 14 bases that match TRBD2. V shed 3 bases and J 4 bases; nucleotides not matched to a gene: 1. The CDR3 extends over 16 amino acids. Germline CDR1 MRHNA, CDR2 SNTAGT.

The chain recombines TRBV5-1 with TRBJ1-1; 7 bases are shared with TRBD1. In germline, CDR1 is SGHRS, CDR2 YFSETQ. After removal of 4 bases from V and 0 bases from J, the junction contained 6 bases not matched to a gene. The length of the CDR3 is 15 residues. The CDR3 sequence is CASSPRGVMNTEAFF. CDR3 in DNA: TGCGCCAGCAGCCCCAGGGGGGTCATGAACACTGAAGCTTTCTTT.